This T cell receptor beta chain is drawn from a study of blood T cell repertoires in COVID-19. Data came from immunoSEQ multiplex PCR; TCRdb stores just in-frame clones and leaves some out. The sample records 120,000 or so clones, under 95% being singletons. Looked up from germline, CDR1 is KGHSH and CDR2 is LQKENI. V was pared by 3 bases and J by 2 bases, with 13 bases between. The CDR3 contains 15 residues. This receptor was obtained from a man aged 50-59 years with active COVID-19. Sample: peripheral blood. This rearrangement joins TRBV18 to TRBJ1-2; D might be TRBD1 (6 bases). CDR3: CASSPSTGFNYGYTF. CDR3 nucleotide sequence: TGTGCCAGCTCACCTTCGACAGGATTCAACTATGGCTACACCTTC.